Listed here are 28 T cell receptor beta chains from one sample, sequenced in a study of T cell responses to AZD1222 COVID-19 vaccine. This table comes from immunoSEQ multiplex PCR, and its TCRdb copy is limited to in-frame clones, with some not included. In the table there are more than 150,000 clones, 94% of which are singletons. This sample comprised peripheral blood, obtained 28 days after the second AZD1222 dose. The receptor source for this set is an adult who received the AZD1222 COVID-19 vaccine.

The chain is built from TRBV19 and TRBJ2-1; D is undetermined. The CDR3 has 13 amino acids. The V gene lost 3 bases and the J gene lost 6 bases, with 9 bases spanning the gap. Germline V gene sequence: CDR1 LNHDA, CDR2 SQIVND (reference sequence). The CDR3 spells CASSMSIGNEQFF. The CDR3 DNA reads as TGTGCCAGTAGTATGAGTATTGGCAATGAGCAGTTCTTC.

CDR3 residues: CASTIPWTGYKGYTF. CDR3 bases: TGCGCCAGCACCATTCCCTGGACGGGGTATAAAGGCTACACCTTC. V is TRBV5-1 and J is TRBJ1-2; D unresolved. This CDR3 contains 15 residues. The V end lost 6 bases, the J end lost 8 bases, and 23 bases lay between the germline ends. From germline, CDR1 is SGHRS and CDR2 YFSETQ.

This sequence joins TRBV5-1 and TRBJ1-2; 9 nucleotides align to TRBD1. V was pared by 3 bases and J by 2 bases, with 5 bases of the junction left unmatched. Germline loops: CDR1 SGHRS, CDR2 YFSETQ. The CDR3 is made up of 15 amino acids. The CDR3 nucleotides are TGCGCCAGCAGCTCAAGGACAGGGGTAAACTATGGCTACACCTTC. It encodes CASSSRTGVNYGYTF.

The chain recombines TRBV6-5 with TRBJ2-7; D is possibly TRBD2 (5 bases). V lost 8 bases, J lost 2 bases, and 13 bases lay in between. This CDR3 has 13 amino acids. The germline CDR1 and CDR2 sequences are MNHEY and SVGAGI. DNA of the CDR3: TGTGCCAGCGGGTTAAGCGGCACCTACGAGCAGTACTTC. It translates to CASGLSGTYEQYF.

The chain couples TRBV24-1 to TRBJ2-5, with a weak D call TRBD2 (7 bases). Germline V gene lookup returns CDR1 KGHDR and CDR2 SFDVKD. The CDR3 spans 15 residues. V was trimmed by 9 bases and J by 4 bases, leaving 20 bases between them. Written as DNA, the CDR3 is TGTGCCACCTGTGTCTTACGAGGGGGGGGAGAGACCCAGTACTTC. Its protein is CATCVLRGGGETQYF.

The rearrangement uses TRBV6-5 and TRBJ1-2; a weak D match, TRBD1 (6 bases). The germline V and J ends were trimmed by 8 bases and 5 bases, with 15 bases remaining between them. The germline CDR1 and CDR2 sequences are MNHEY and SVGAGI. The CDR3 runs 13 residues. CDR3 sequence (DNA): TGTGCCAGCCAACAGGGAACTTCTTATGGCTACACCTTC. It yields the protein CASQQGTSYGYTF.

The chain carries TRBV6-5 and TRBJ1-2; no clear D. Per the germline V gene, CDR1 is MNHEY and CDR2 is SVGAGI. The CDR3 contains 14 residues. V was trimmed by 3 bases and J by 4 bases, leaving 12 bases between them. CDR3 DNA sequence: TGTGCCAGCAGTTATACCGAGCGTGGCTATGGCTACACCTTC. Translating gives CASSYTERGYGYTF.

The chain recombines TRBV24-1 with TRBJ2-1, with 8 bases identical to TRBD1. Looked up from germline, CDR1 is KGHDR and CDR2 is SFDVKD. The trim removed 4 bases at V and 4 bases at J, leaving 8 bases unmatched. CDR3 length: 16 residues. The CDR3 DNA is TGTGCCACCAGTGAAATCCAGGGGGCGGCGTACAATGAGCAGTTCTTC. Translating it yields CATSEIQGAAYNEQFF.

The genes are TRBV5-5 and TRBJ2-1; D is possibly TRBD1 or TRBD2 (5 bases each). Germline lookup yields CDR1 SGHKS and CDR2 YYEKEE (reference sequence). The CDR3 has 17 residues. V was clipped by 0 bases and J by 5 bases, with 18 bases between them. The CDR3 DNA reads as TGTGCCAGCAGCTTGGCCCTGGGGCCCTCGGGGAACAATGAGCAGTTCTTC. It translates to CASSLALGPSGNNEQFF.

This chain uses TRBV5-1 with TRBJ1-2; D is ambiguous. There are 12 residues in the CDR3. Trimming pared 5 bases from V and 2 bases from J, leaving 7 bases between. Germline CDR1 reads SGHRS; CDR2 reads YFSETQ. The CDR3 DNA follows: TGCGCCAGCAGGCTGGAGAACTATGGCTACACCTTC. Its translation: CASRLENYGYTF.

This chain connects TRBV13 to TRBJ2-7; D unclear. The CDR3 has 15 residues. Germline lookup yields CDR1 PRHDT and CDR2 FYEKMQ (reference sequence). V was clipped by 5 bases and J by 0 bases, with 14 bases between them. The DNA of the CDR3 is TGTGCCAGCAGCCCATTTTCTGATAGCTCCTACGAGCAGTACTTC. Amino acids: CASSPFSDSSYEQYF.

The chain has TRBV5-1 and TRBJ2-1; 7 bases align to TRBD1. This CDR3 region has 15 residues. With 4 bases clipped from V and 1 base from J, the junction kept 5 bases outside the gene matches. The germline V gene has CDR1 SGHRS and CDR2 YFSETQ. CDR3: CASSLHRGSYNEQFF. The DNA of the CDR3 is TGCGCCAGCAGCCTTCACAGGGGTTCCTACAATGAGCAGTTCTTC.

This clone was detected once. The chain is built from TRBV3-1 (or the pseudogene TRBV3-2) and TRBJ1-6; perhaps TRBD1 as D (6 bases). Trimming cost V 4 bases and J 3 bases, with 7 bases left between them. This CDR3 has 14 amino acids. The germline CDR1 and CDR2 sequences are LGHDT and YNNKEL (reference sequence). In DNA, the CDR3 is TGTGCCAGCAGCCCGACAGGCTATAATTCACCCCTCCACTTT. Protein product: CASSPTGYNSPLHF.

This chain joins TRBV28 and TRBJ2-3; 11 nucleotides agree with TRBD2. The germline CDR1 and CDR2 sequences are MDHEN and SYDVKM. The trim removed 4 bases at V and 0 bases at J, leaving 18 bases unmatched. The CDR3 spans 21 residues. This CDR3 reads CASSSPWTSGPYKGSTDTQYF. The CDR3, as DNA: TGTGCCAGCAGTTCCCCGTGGACTAGCGGGCCCTATAAAGGAAGCACAGATACGCAGTATTTT.

The rearrangement joins TRBV6-8 to TRBJ1-4; no clear D. Germline V gives CDR1 MNHGY, CDR2 SAAAGT. The CDR3 has 15 amino acids. Between the trimmed V and J ends, which lost 6 bases and 3 bases, there was a span of 14 bases. CDR3 sequence reads: CASSHVEEANEKLFF. CDR3 in DNA: TGTGCCAGCAGCCACGTAGAGGAGGCTAATGAAAAACTGTTTTTT.

The V and J genes are TRBV18 and TRBJ1-3; TRBD1 is a possible D gene (5 bases). Germline V gives CDR1 KGHSH, CDR2 LQKENI. With 0 bases removed from V and 0 bases from J, the gap between germline ends came to 15 bases. This CDR3 is 18 amino acids long. CDR3 DNA sequence: TGTGCCAGCTCACCACCGATTCTCGCGGGGCGCTCTGGAAACACCATATATTTT. This encodes CASSPPILAGRSGNTIYF.

V gene TRBV12-3 or TRBV12-4 combines with J gene TRBJ1-1; possibly TRBD1 for D (5 bases). The CDR3 extends over 12 amino acids. V gave up 6 bases and J gave up 7 bases, with 12 bases separating them. CDR3 DNA: TGTGCCAGCAGGGAGCACAGGTTTGAAGCTTTCTTT. It is translated as CASREHRFEAFF.

The J gene is TRBJ1-4, the V gene TRBV7-9, with D possibly matching TRBD1 (5 bases). This CDR3 comprises 13 residues. Trimming stripped 3 bases from V and 7 bases from J, with 9 bases between. Germline V gene lookup returns CDR1 SEHNR and CDR2 FQNEAQ (reference sequence). DNA for the CDR3: TGTGCCAGCAGCTTCCGCAGGGCTGAAAAACTGTTTTTT. Translated: CASSFRRAEKLFF.

The rearrangement uses TRBV28 and TRBJ1-5; 9 bases fit TRBD1. Unmatched junction bases numbered 3, after V lost 5 bases and J lost 1 base. This CDR3 region has 15 residues. The germline gives CDR1 MDHEN, CDR2 SYDVKM. The CDR3 DNA follows: TGTGCCAGCAGTCGTGACAGGGGGAGCAATCAGCCCCAGCATTTT. Its protein is CASSRDRGSNQPQHF.

CDR3 residues: CASSSREGEKLFF. The CDR3 coding sequence is TGCGCCAGCAGCTCCCGGGAGGGTGAAAAACTGTTTTTT. The rearrangement uses TRBV5-1 and TRBJ1-4; no clear D. The CDR3 covers 13 residues. Between the trimmed V and J ends, which lost 3 bases and 7 bases, there was a span of 10 bases. Germline lookup yields CDR1 SGHRS and CDR2 YFSETQ.

This chain links TRBV5-1 with TRBJ2-1; 10 bases fit TRBD2. V was clipped by 2 bases and J by 4 bases; unmatched bases: 9. This CDR3 comprises 17 residues. From germline, CDR1 is SGHRS and CDR2 YFSETQ. The CDR3 loop is CASSFRGLADIYNEQFF. CDR3 in DNA: TGCGCCAGCAGCTTCAGAGGACTAGCGGATATATACAATGAGCAGTTCTTC.

The J gene is TRBJ1-4, the V gene TRBV28, with 9 nucleotides matching TRBD1. The germline V gene has CDR1 MDHEN and CDR2 SYDVKM. Losses at the gene ends were 3 bases for V and 6 bases for J; bases not matched to a gene: 17. The CDR3 contains 19 residues. The CDR3 is CASSFPAGTGPPSHEKLFF. In DNA, the CDR3 is TGTGCCAGCAGTTTTCCCGCCGGGACAGGGCCGCCTTCGCATGAAAAACTGTTTTTT.

The rearrangement joins TRBV18 to TRBJ1-1; the D is unclear. Trimming left V 0 bases short and J 0 bases short, with 5 bases between. Germline V gene lookup returns CDR1 KGHSH and CDR2 LQKENI. The CDR3 length is 14 residues. The CDR3 sequence: CASSPPGLNTEAFF. DNA of the CDR3: TGTGCCAGCTCACCACCCGGTTTGAACACTGAAGCTTTCTTT.

This chain joins TRBV19 and TRBJ2-4, with TRBD2 matching 7 bases. V lost 0 bases and J lost 6; bases outside the gene matches: 11. The CDR3 consists of 17 residues. In germline, CDR1 is LNHDA, CDR2 SQIVND (reference sequence). CDR3 region: CASSIDRPAGRGNIQYF. The CDR3 DNA follows: TGTGCCAGTAGTATAGATCGGCCAGCGGGGCGGGGAAACATTCAGTACTTC.

The CDR3 DNA reads as TGTGCCAGCAGCCGACGGAGCTCCTACGAGCAGTACTTC. Encoded protein: CASSRRSSYEQYF. The chain links TRBV7-8 to TRBJ2-7, with D uncertain. CDR1 and CDR2 (germline): SGHVS, FQNEAQ. CDR3 length: 13 residues. Between the trimmed V and J ends, which lost 5 bases and 0 bases, there was a span of 8 bases. The whole variable domain, remainder taken from reference TRBV7-8 and TRBJ2-7, is GAGVSQSPRYKVAKRGQDVALRCDPISGHVSLFWYQQALGQGPEFLTYFQNEAQLDKSGLPSDRFFAERPEGSVSTLKIQRTQQEDSAVYLCASSRRSSYEQYFGPGTRLTVT.

The rearrangement uses TRBV19 and TRBJ1-5; D possibly corresponds to TRBD1 (6 bases). Germline V gives CDR1 LNHDA, CDR2 SQIVND (reference sequence). The CDR3 is 16 amino acids. Trimming cost V 3 bases and J 0 bases, with 12 bases left between them. The CDR3 DNA follows: TGTGCCAGTAGTATGTCCCGACAGGTTAGCAATCAGCCCCAGCATTTT. It translates to CASSMSRQVSNQPQHF. Full variable domain (outside the CDR3, taken from reference TRBV19 and TRBJ1-5): DGGITQSPKYLFRKEGQNVTLSCEQNLNHDAMYWYRQDPGQGLRLIYYSQIVNDFQKGDIAEGYSVSREKKESFPLTVTSAQKNPTAFYLCASSMSRQVSNQPQHFGDGTRLSIL.

The rearrangement links TRBV19 to TRBJ1-6, with 7 bases that match TRBD1. Trimming removed 6 bases from V and 7 bases from J; junction bases left unmatched: 12. The CDR3 totals 16 residues. Looked up from germline, CDR1 is LNHDA and CDR2 is SQIVND (reference sequence). The CDR3 here is CASSLSTGAPNSPLHF. For the CDR3, the DNA is TGTGCCAGTAGCCTATCTACAGGGGCGCCGAATTCACCCCTCCACTTT.

Remarks on this clone: Other DNA sequences in this sample translate to the same CDR3. The J gene is TRBJ2-7, the V gene TRBV12-3 or TRBV12-4; D is unresolved. Trimming removed 3 bases from V and 3 bases from J, with 3 bases in between. The CDR3 is made up of 11 amino acids. The CDR3 DNA sequence: TGTGCCAGCAGTTTGGGCTACGAGCAGTACTTC. This gives the protein CASSLGYEQYF.